This T cell receptor (beta chain) was sequenced during a study of T cells in Graves' hyperthyroidism and ophthalmopathy. Findings and limits, study-wide: Most thyroid clonotypes expanded above 0.001 were also detected in blood. The model forecast ophthalmopathy, anticipating it by a median approximately 6.2 months before onset.

Amplification of TCR beta CDR3 regions used RNA as the template. With the HTBI primer set, the TCR CDR3 went through a first round of RT-PCR. TCRdb re-derived calls from the multiplex PCR reads in MiXCR, one entry per CDR3 protein. The sample has over 500,000 distinct CDR3 sequences; 35% to 50% are singletons. Germline CDR1 is SQVTM and CDR2 is ANQGSEA. V lost 4 bases to trimming and J lost 3 bases; unmatched junction nucleotides: 13. CDR3 length: 16 amino acids. Points on this clonotype: Its antigen is not known.

Sample: peripheral blood or thyroid tissue (not recorded which). The sequence was obtained from an adult woman with Graves' disease, either hyperthyroidism or ophthalmopathy (not recorded which). The chain combines TRBV29-1 with TRBJ2-7; 9 bases agree with TRBD2. CDR3 sequence (DNA): TGCAGCGTTGTGGTTACCGGGCGGGAGGGCCTCTACGAGCAGTACTTC. Its protein is CSVVVTGREGLYEQYF.